This T cell receptor (beta chain) comes out of a study of early T cells in non-severe SARS-CoV-2 infection (dated by TCRdb to the early 2020s). At the level of the whole study: Because TCR sequencing was done on bulk RNA from unsorted whole blood, the alpha and beta chains could not be paired.

Study-level results and caveats: VDJdb matching was skewed toward anti-spike CD8 responses, so virus-specific expansions were likely underestimated and private and CD4 specificities were missed.

From cysteine to phenylalanine, the CDR3 is 14 amino acids long. Only the CDR3 region is kept as DNA, spanning 42 bases read in frame from base 1. The germline V gene yields SNHLY for CDR1 and FYNNEI for CDR2. The germline ends are 14 bases apart after V is trimmed by 5 bases and J by 9 bases. The library was built by means of 5' RACE. Reads for this sample came from a NextSeq 500. Unique molecular identifiers were attached to individual cDNA molecules in the TCR library protocol so that sequencing error and PCR bias could be corrected. Both TCR alpha and beta chains were sequenced, and tight co-correlation was observed between alpha and beta sequence abundances in each sample. Per the original workflow: Decombinator V4 was used to perform V gene, J gene and CDR3 annotation of TCR sequences. TCRs were defined as expanded if a significant change between any two time points was detected under a Poisson model with p below 0.0001. TCR abundances were normalised to the total number of TCRs sequenced per sample and expressed as counts per million. TRAV1-2 paired with TRAJ12, TRAJ20 or TRAJ33 defined MAIT TCRs, while TRAV10 paired with TRAJ18 defined iNKT TCRs. VDJdb, accessed on 1 November 2021, was searched for TCRs annotated for CMV, EBV and SARS-CoV-2, and TCRs annotated for more than one antigen were excluded. TCRdb trimmed the raw reads at Q25, called clones with MiXCR and kept productive beta chains. Each CDR3 protein appears once, grouped with its most common genes and DNA. The V and J calls were determined by TCRdb, not by the authors. The sample records around 71,000 distinct CDR3 sequences, about 14% of which are singletons. The ten top clones hold about 3.7% of the sample.

This was a case-control study nested in a cohort of healthcare workers in London, UK, who had nasopharyngeal swab PCR tests and blood samples taken every week. Healthcare workers were recruited during the week of the UK lockdown, between 23 and 31 March 2020, and followed weekly for up to about 15 weeks. In this sample, this clonotype turned up a few times. This clone's antigen is unknown. The record has no base qualities; no much larger clone is one base away. The receptor was derived from an adult who was a healthcare worker with PCR-confirmed SARS-CoV-2 infection or an uninfected control (not recorded which). The chain couples TRBV2 to TRBJ1-6; a weak D assignment points to TRBD1 (6 bases agree). The sample was whole blood, taken at baseline. DNA sequence: TGTGCCAGCAGTCAACAGGGAAGGACTTCACCCCTCCACTTT. It translates to CASSQQGRTSPLHF.